The next 13 T cell receptor beta chains were all read from a single sample in a study of CD8 T cells in ankylosing spondylitis. Each CDR3 protein is one row after TCRdb ran MiXCR on the 5' RACE reads. Of around 130,000 distinct CDR3 sequences listed, roughly 7.3% are singletons. Sequencing used blood, either unsorted or a sorted T cell fraction (not recorded which). These receptor sequences come from a male donor with ankylosing spondylitis or in good health (not recorded which).

This clonotype was observed many times. This chain links TRBV30 with TRBJ2-2; possible D gene TRBD2, 5 bases. The germline gives CDR1 GTSNPN, CDR2 SVGIG (reference sequence). V gave up 0 bases and J gave up 3 bases, with 5 bases separating them. CDR3 length equals 13 residues. CDR3 protein: CAWSVADTGELFF. The DNA of the CDR3 is TGTGCCTGGAGTGTAGCGGACACCGGGGAGCTGTTTTTT.

This clonotype was seen at least ten times. This chain uses TRBV5-6 with TRBJ2-1; 8 bases agree with TRBD2. Germline trimming cut 2 bases from V and 0 bases from J; bases unmatched to any gene: 1. Germline V gives CDR1 SGHDT, CDR2 YYEEEE. The CDR3 runs 15 residues. The CDR3 spells CASSFLAGSYNEQFF. For the CDR3, the DNA is TGTGCCAGCAGCTTTCTAGCGGGCTCCTACAATGAGCAGTTCTTC.

This clonotype has at least ten counts. V is TRBV6-1 and J is TRBJ1-1, with a weak D call TRBD1 (5 bases). This CDR3 has 15 amino acids. The germline V gene encodes CDR1 MNHNS and CDR2 SASEGT. The V and J ends lost 4 bases and 1 base respectively, with 13 bases between them. Here the CDR3 reads CASSGAITGNTEAFF. The CDR3 DNA follows: TGTGCCAGCAGTGGCGCCATTACAGGGAACACTGAAGCTTTCTTT.

This clonotype was seen many times. CDR3 sequence reads: CSASPRLDDEQYF. The CDR3 DNA reads as TGCAGTGCTAGTCCGAGACTAGACGACGAGCAGTACTTC. The chain employs TRBV20-1 and TRBJ2-7; D perhaps matches TRBD2 (6 bases). Germline V gives CDR1 DFQATT, CDR2 SNEGSKA (reference sequence). V shed 3 bases and J shed 5 bases, with 14 bases lying between them. This CDR3 has 13 residues.

This clonotype was observed at least ten times. This chain uses TRBV7-9 with TRBJ2-5, with 7 bases aligning to TRBD2. The CDR3 runs 14 residues. Germline CDR1 and CDR2: SEHNR and FQNEAQ (reference sequence). The V gene end was trimmed by 7 bases and the J gene end by 2 bases; junction bases not matched to a gene: 7. CDR3: CASTEGRGQETQYF. Written as DNA, the CDR3 is TGTGCCAGCACTGAAGGGAGGGGACAAGAGACCCAGTACTTC.

This clonotype occurred a few times. The chain has TRBV7-8 and TRBJ2-1; tentatively, D is TRBD1 or TRBD2 (6 bases each). There are 16 residues in the CDR3. Germline V lookup: CDR1 SGHVS, CDR2 FQNEAQ. V was clipped by 1 base and J by 9 bases, with 19 bases between them. The CDR3 loop is CASSLELAGGGGEQFF. The CDR3 DNA follows: TGTGCCAGCAGCTTAGAGCTGGCTGGAGGGGGAGGTGAGCAGTTCTTC.

This clonotype has only a few counts. This chain's CDR3 is CATSDAGLAGPAHRSYNEQFF. The CDR3 nucleotides read TGTGCCACCAGTGATGCCGGACTAGCGGGGCCGGCACATAGGTCCTACAATGAGCAGTTCTTC. The chain combines TRBV24-1 with TRBJ2-1; 12 positions agree with TRBD2. The V and J ends lost 3 bases and 1 base, in that order; junction bases with no gene match: 15. The V gene's germline CDR1 is KGHDR and CDR2 SFDVKD. CDR3 length equals 21 residues.

V is TRBV5-1 and J is TRBJ1-1; D unresolved. The V gene's germline CDR1 is SGHRS and CDR2 YFSETQ. There are 14 residues in the CDR3. Trimming pared 5 bases from V and 0 bases from J, leaving 11 bases between. The CDR3 protein is CASSARPMNTEAFF. CDR3 DNA: TGCGCCAGCAGTGCGCGACCCATGAACACTGAAGCTTTCTTT.

A note on this clonotype: A much larger clone differs by one base, so this may be a read error. The chain recombines TRBV9 with TRBJ2-5; D perhaps matches TRBD1 (6 bases). The ends were cut back, 0 bases at V and 3 bases at J, with 6 bases in the middle. This CDR3 comprises 13 residues. CDR1 is SGDLS and CDR2 is YYNGEE in the germline V gene. CDR3 protein: CASSVEGEETQYF. The CDR3 DNA reads as TGTGCCAGCAGCGTAGAGGGGGAAGAGACCCAGTACTTC.

This clonotype was seen many times. The J gene is TRBJ1-6, the V gene TRBV12-3 or TRBV12-4; D unresolved. The CDR3 contains 12 residues. Trimming stripped 6 bases from V and 9 bases from J, with 9 bases between. The CDR3 sequence: CASRYPSSPLHF. CDR3 bases: TGTGCCAGCAGATATCCCAGTTCACCCCTCCACTTT.

The table lists this clonotype with many counts. The chain has TRBV25-1 and TRBJ2-5, with 10 bases aligning to TRBD1. J gave up 0 bases and V 6 bases, and 7 bases lay outside the gene matches. The CDR3 consists of 16 residues. The V gene's germline CDR1 is MGHDK and CDR2 SYGVNS. The CDR3 here is CASSYRDRGNQETQYF. In DNA form, the CDR3 reads TGTGCCAGCAGCTACCGGGACAGGGGTAACCAAGAGACCCAGTACTTC.

This clonotype was observed at least ten times. The gene calls are TRBV20-1 and TRBJ2-1; the match to TRBD2 covers 9 bases. The length of the CDR3 is 16 residues. The J segment lost 5 bases and the V segment lost 5 bases, leaving 13 bases of the junction unmatched. CDR1 is DFQATT, CDR2 SNEGSKA, per germline (reference sequence). CDR3 residues: CSAGGMGAGGNNEQFF. As DNA, the CDR3 is TGCAGTGCTGGCGGGATGGGGGCGGGAGGGAACAATGAGCAGTTCTTC.

At least ten counts were recorded for this clonotype. This chain connects TRBV24-1 to TRBJ2-1; tentative D call: TRBD2 (6 bases). Per germline, CDR1 KGHDR and CDR2 SFDVKD. The V end lost 3 bases, the J end lost 4 bases, and 12 bases lay between the germline ends. CDR3 length equals 15 residues. The CDR3 here is CATSDPESGYNEQFF. DNA for the CDR3: TGTGCCACCAGTGATCCAGAGAGCGGGTACAATGAGCAGTTCTTC.